This TCR beta chain came from a study of human thymus T cells. TCRdb's copy holds only in-frame clones and misses some; the assay was immunoSEQ multiplex PCR. This sample carries 86,000 or so clones, 96% of them seen once, and the ten largest clones take roughly 0.028%. The thymus was resected at corrective cardiac surgery. Corrective surgery for congenital heart defects was being performed on the healthy Finnish infants who were the donors. Concerning this clone itself: Its antigen is still unknown.

Germline-derived CDR1 and CDR2 are SGHDN and FVKESK. V lost 3 bases to trimming and J lost 0 bases, with 25 bases between them. The CDR3 contains 20 residues. Study outcomes and limitations: Related research found strongly overlapping thymic repertoires in unrelated individuals. Gene usage (both V and J) appeared biased in thymic and blood repertoires.

The receptor comes from a boy less than two years old with a congenital heart defect but otherwise immunologically healthy. Material for sequencing was thymus tissue. The chain is built from TRBV14 and TRBJ2-3, with D possibly TRBD2 on 6 matching bases. This CDR3 is CASSQRNSPRDSTSTDTQYF. DNA of the CDR3: TGTGCCAGCAGCCAGCGAAACTCTCCCCGGGACTCCACTAGCACAGATACGCAGTATTTT.